This is a list of T cell receptor beta chains from one sample in a study of CD8+CD57+ T cells in acquired aplastic anemia. From the reads, TCRdb called clonotypes with MiXCR, one entry per CDR3 protein. The sample holds approximately 380,000 distinct CDR3 sequences, around 68% seen once. Sequenced: sorted CD4+, CD8+, or CD8+CD57+ T cells (not recorded which) from PBMCs. These receptors originate from a human donor in good health, serving as a control. CDR3s include the opening cysteine and the closing phenylalanine or tryptophan. Fields, in order: clone size, J gene, V gene, D gene, CDR3 DNA, CDR3 protein. D genes are given only for firm matches. For some rows the clone size is stated as once, few or many, or as a class when expanded; others skip it.

- TRBJ1-5 TRBV5-1 - TGCGCCAGCAGCTTTTACCCAAATCAGCCCCAGCATTTT CASSFYPNQPQHF
- TRBJ2-3 TRBV7-4 - TGTGCCAGCAGCTACCCTCGTGAGACCGGGGGGCTGTTTACGCAGTATTTT CASSYPRETGGLFTQYF
- TRBJ1-5 TRBV7-3 - TGTGCCAGCAGCTTATCGCACAGACGACTGTATGGCTACCATTTT CASSLSHRRLYGYHF
- TRBJ2-1 TRBV7-3 - TGTGCCACCAGCTTTCAGAGGCGAGTAATAGTTTCACAGTTCTTC CATSFQRRVIVSQFF
- TRBJ2-6 TRBV9 - TGTGCCAGCAGCAAGGACGGGGCTGGGGAGAACGTCCTGACTTTC CASSKDGAGENVLTF
- TRBJ1-6 TRBV12-3/TRBV12-4 TRBD1 TGTGCCAGCAGAAGGCAGGGGGGGAGAGAGGCCCTCCACTTT CASRRQGGREALHF
many TRBJ1-6 TRBV20-1 TRBD1 TGCAGTGCTATGACAGGGGACTCACCCCTCCACTTT CSAMTGDSPLHF
few TRBJ2-5 TRBV6-2/TRBV6-3 TRBD2 TGTGCCAGCAGTTTGAGACTAGCGGGGGAGACCCAGTACTTC CASSLRLAGETQYF
- TRBJ2-5 TRBV9 - TGTGCCAGCAGCTTAGGCAGGGGCTTGGGGGAGACCCAGTACTTC CASSLGRGLGETQYF
many TRBJ2-3 TRBV5-4 - TGTGCCAGCAGCTTGTCGACTAGATCAGATACGCAGTATTTT CASSLSTRSDTQYF
- TRBJ1-3 TRBV7-2 TRBD1 TGTGCCAGCAGCCCAGGGACAGGACCTTACGAGCAGTACTATTTT CASSPGTGPYEQYYF
- TRBJ2-7 TRBV20-1 - TGCAGTGCTAAGGGAGACCCGGGCAAAGGGGGACACGAGCAGTACTTC CSAKGDPGKGGHEQYF
many TRBJ2-7 TRBV27 TRBD2 TGTGCCAGCAGTCGAGAAAGCGGGGGCGTTAACTACGAGCAGTACTTC CASSRESGGVNYEQYF
- TRBJ2-7 TRBV7-2 - TGTGCCAGCAGCTTAGTCGGGCCGGGGACCTACGAGCAGTACTTC CASSLVGPGTYEQYF
once TRBJ1-4 TRBV7-4 - TGTGCCAGCAGCTTAGCTGGCCCAGCAACTAATGAAAAACTGTTTTTT CASSLAGPATNEKLFF
- TRBJ1-1 TRBV9 - TGTGCCAGCAGCGTAGAGGCTACGGGCTCAGCAGCTCTCTTT CASSVEATGSAALF
- TRBJ1-1 TRBV4-3 - TGCGCCAGCAGAACACGGCAGGGGAGATCTTTAGGTGGGTCTAAAGCTTTCTTT CASRTRQGRSLGGSKAFF
- TRBJ1-2 TRBV2 TRBD1 TGTGCCAGCAGAGGGGGCAGAGGGAATGGGTACACCTTC CASRGGRGNGYTF
- TRBJ1-1 TRBV7-2 - TGTGCCAGCAGCTTATCGGGAGGGCGGGAGACTGAGTACTTCTTT CASSLSGGRETEYFF
- TRBJ1-2 TRBV9 - TGTGCCAGCAGGGTGGACCGGGGGGCCTCCTTC CASRVDRGASF
- TRBJ2-5 TRBV7-2 TRBD2 TGTGCCAGCAGCTTAGTTCGGTATAGCGGGAGCCTTGAGTTC CASSLVRYSGSLEF
once TRBJ1-2 TRBV5-1 - TGCGCCAGCAGCTTTGTAAGCGGGGGGGCGACCGGGGTGCATTACGGTAACTATGGCTACACCTTC CASSFVSGGATGVHYGNYGYTF
many TRBJ1-6 TRBV7-2 TRBD1 TGTGCCACCATGGACGGGACAGGGACACCCCTCCACTTT CATMDGTGTPLHF
- TRBJ2-7 TRBV7-2 - TGTGCCAGCAGCTTAAGCACCCGCACCGGGGAGCTGTACTTC CASSLSTRTGELYF
- TRBJ2-7 TRBV7-2 - TGTGCCAGCGTCTCGGGGCGGGACACAGCCTACGAGCAGCAGTACTTC CASVSGRDTAYEQQYF
- TRBJ2-5 TRBV7-4 - TGTGCCAGCAGCCCCGTTGGGAGCCAGTACTTC CASSPVGSQYF
- TRBJ1-1 TRBV7-2 - TGTGCCAGCAGCTTGCTAGGACGGGATGAAAAACTGTTTTTCTTT CASSLLGRDEKLFFF
- TRBJ2-7 TRBV15 TRBD1 TGTGCCACCAGCAGAACTGGGGACAGCACCTACGAGCAGTACTTC CATSRTGDSTYEQYF
many TRBJ2-7 TRBV7-2 - TGTGCCAGCAGTCTACGATACGAGCAGTACTTC CASSLRYEQYF
few TRBJ1-5 TRBV14 - TGTGCCAGCAGCCAAGAAAGGGGGTATCAGCCCCAGCATTTT CASSQERGYQPQHF
- TRBJ1-6 TRBV15 - TGTGCCGCCGCCGTGACAGAGAATAATTCACCCCCCCACTTT CAAAVTENNSPPHF
once TRBJ2-3 TRBV29-1 - TGCAGCGTTGAAGATCAAGGGGGGGGCACAGATACGCAGTATTTT CSVEDQGGGTDTQYF
- TRBJ2-1 TRBV11-2 - - CASSLRGGYTFGSFF
- TRBJ1-1 TRBV15 TRBD1 TGTGCCACCCAACTCGACAGGGGGGTGAGCACTGAAGCTTTCTTT CATQLDRGVSTEAFF
- TRBJ2-5 TRBV19 TRBD1 TGTACCAGTAGTCCGACAGGGGGCTCGGGAGAGACCCAGCACTTC CTSSPTGGSGETQHF
many TRBJ1-4 TRBV2 - TGTGCCAGCACGACTCTTCGGGAAAAACTGTTTTTT CASTTLREKLFF